Listed here are 15 T cell receptor beta chains from one sample, sequenced in a study of identical twins' blood T cells. TCRdb reprocessed the 5' RACE reads via MiXCR and lists one record per CDR3 protein. The table records 300,000 to 450,000 distinct CDR3 sequences, roughly 30% of them present only once. The sample taken for sequencing was PBMCs. All receptors derive from a woman aged 18-49 years in good health.

This clonotype was picked up a small number of times. This rearrangement joins TRBV11-2 to TRBJ2-5; D gene ambiguous. Germline assignment: CDR1 SGHAT and CDR2 FQNNGV. The CDR3 runs 13 residues. Trimming cost V 5 bases and J 1 base, with 8 bases left between them. CDR3 sequence: CASSQEFQETQYF. Here the CDR3 DNA reads TGTGCCAGCAGCCAAGAGTTCCAAGAGACCCAGTACTTC.

The J gene is TRBJ1-5, the V gene TRBV20-1; TRBD1 is a possible D gene (6 bases). The CDR3 consists of 13 residues. V gave up 3 bases and J gave up 6 bases, with 12 bases separating them. The germline V gene has CDR1 DFQATT and CDR2 SNEGSKA (reference sequence). CDR3 amino acids: CSASVWGRQPQHF. CDR3 coding DNA: TGCAGTGCTAGCGTGTGGGGGCGTCAGCCCCAGCATTTT.

The V call is TRBV6-1, the J call TRBJ1-2; D is unclear. CDR1 MNHNS and CDR2 SASEGT come from the germline V gene. V lost 4 bases and J lost 8, with 14 bases in between. This CDR3 has 13 amino acids. The CDR3 is CASSVPSGYGYTF. CDR3 DNA sequence: TGTGCCAGCAGTGTCCCCTCGGGGTACGGCTACACCTTC.

This clonotype has just a few counts. The chain recombines TRBV29-1 with TRBJ2-1; maybe TRBD2 (5 bases). The CDR3 extends over 13 amino acids. Germline-derived CDR1 and CDR2 are SQVTM and ANQGSEA. V lost 4 bases and J 10 bases, leaving 17 bases between the germline ends. CDR3 nucleotide sequence: TGCAGCGTTGGAACCGGGAACACGGGAGAGCAGTTCTTC. Translating gives CSVGTGNTGEQFF.

This clonotype was counted between two and nine times. The chain combines TRBV6-5 with TRBJ2-3; D might be TRBD2 (6 bases). The CDR3 loop spans 13 amino acids. Trimming left V 5 bases short and J 6 bases short, with 12 bases between. Germline V lookup: CDR1 MNHEY, CDR2 SVGAGI. The CDR3 DNA reads as TGTGCCAGCAGTCCTGACCGGGGGGATACGCAGTATTTT. It yields the protein CASSPDRGDTQYF.

The V and J genes are TRBV14 and TRBJ1-1; no definite D call. The germline CDR1 and CDR2 sequences are SGHDN and FVKESK. With 1 base removed from V and 11 bases from J, the gap between germline ends came to 8 bases. The CDR3 length is 11 residues. As DNA, the CDR3 is TGTGCCAGCAGCCAAGGTTTGAGGGCTTTCTTT. The encoded protein is CASSQGLRAFF.

Ten or more counts support this clonotype. V gene TRBV24-1 combines with J gene TRBJ2-1; the match to TRBD1 covers 7 bases. Germline CDR1 KGHDR, CDR2 SFDVKD. The length of the CDR3 is 15 residues. V lost 6 bases, J lost 1 base, and 5 bases stayed unmatched. CDR3 protein: CATSSGTVSYNEQFF. In DNA form, the CDR3 reads TGTGCCACCAGTTCCGGGACAGTTTCCTACAATGAGCAGTTCTTC.

For this clonotype: Just one base apart from a much larger clone, this may be a read error. The chain combines TRBV6-5 with TRBJ1-5; D gene uncertain. The DNA matches TRBJ2-3 better at its end, which makes the J call doubtful. CDR1 and CDR2 from the germline V gene are MNHEY and SVGAGI. The CDR3 loop spans 14 amino acids. This CDR3 is CASSYSRGNQPQYF. The CDR3 DNA reads as TGTGCCAGCAGTTACTCGAGAGGAAATCAGCCCCAGTATTTT.

This clonotype was found a few times. The chain links TRBV3-1 to TRBJ1-3; D gene ambiguous. Per germline, CDR1 LGHDT and CDR2 YNNKEL (reference sequence). The CDR3 is 12 residues long. Trimming cost V 1 base and J 4 bases, with 2 bases left between them. CDR3: CASSQGGNTIYF. CDR3 DNA: TGTGCCAGCAGCCAAGGGGGAAACACCATATATTTT. Drawing the rest from reference TRBV3-1 and TRBJ1-3, the complete variable domain is DTAVSQTPKYLVTQMGNDKSIKCEQNLGHDTMYWYKQDSKKFLKIMFSYNNKELIINETVPNRFSPKSPDKAHLNLHINSLELGDSAVYFCASSQGGNTIYFGEGSWLTVV.

The chain has TRBV20-1 and TRBJ1-1; D call uncertain. The CDR3 has 13 residues. Germline CDR1 DFQATT, CDR2 SNEGSKA (reference sequence). The CDR3 sequence is CSSSQARNTEAFF. CDR3 in DNA: TGCAGCTCGAGCCAGGCAAGGAACACTGAAGCTTTCTTT.

This clonotype was seen only a few times. The chain links TRBV11-3 to TRBJ1-4; D remains unclear. The CDR3 covers 12 residues. V was cut by 5 bases and J by 8 bases, with 9 bases left in between. Germline V CDR1 and CDR2: SGHNT, YENEEA. The CDR3 nucleotides are TGTGCCAGCAGCGTCGACGTCGAAAAACTGTTTTTT. Its translation: CASSVDVEKLFF. Looking up the rest from reference TRBV11-3 and TRBJ1-4 gives the full variable domain: EAGVVQSPRYKIIEKKQPVAFWCNPISGHNTLYWYLQNLGQGPELLIRYENEEAVDDSQLPKDRFSAERLKGVDSTLKIQPAELGDSAVYLCASSVDVEKLFFGSGTQLSVL.

The table lists this clonotype with a few counts. The chain is built from TRBV6-2 or TRBV6-3 and TRBJ2-1; 11 bases are shared with TRBD1. Trimming cost V 2 bases and J 6 bases; bases outside gene matches: 18. The CDR3 contains 20 residues. Germline CDR1 is MNHEY and CDR2 is SVGEGT. The CDR3 sequence: CASSYLFGQGAKLSRNEQFF. DNA of the CDR3: TGTGCCAGCAGTTACCTATTCGGACAGGGGGCGAAGCTTTCTCGCAATGAGCAGTTCTTC.

This clonotype was observed a handful of times. The CDR3 does not end in the conserved phenylalanine or tryptophan, so this is likely a read error. The DNA is left out, because the CDR3 cannot be placed on it with certainty; the CDR3 is given as TCRdb lists it. The chain employs TRBV2 and TRBJ2-3. Germline V gene lookup returns CDR1 SNHLY and CDR2 FYNNEI. The CDR3 numbers 9 amino acids, ends counted. CDR3: CASSDFSFL.

This chain joins TRBV7-8 and TRBJ2-3; a weak D match, TRBD1 (6 bases). V was trimmed by 1 base and J by 8 bases, leaving 7 bases between them. CDR3 size: 12 residues. Germline values: CDR1 SGHVS, CDR2 FQNEAQ. The CDR3 sequence is CASSLGQATQYF. The CDR3, as DNA: TGTGCCAGCAGCTTAGGACAGGCTACGCAGTATTTT.

This clonotype was observed once. The chain employs TRBV2 and TRBJ2-3; the match to TRBD2 covers 8 bases. The CDR3 runs 15 residues. The V and J ends lost 5 bases and 3 bases, in that order; junction bases with no gene match: 7. Germline V gene data show CDR1 as SNHLY and CDR2 as FYNNEI. The CDR3 reads CASSLISGNTDTQYF. DNA for the CDR3: TGTGCCAGCAGTCTAATTAGCGGGAATACAGATACGCAGTATTTT.